These 27 T cell receptor beta chains share one sample of origin, sequenced in a study of blood T cell repertoires in COVID-19 (dated by TCRdb to about 2020). Library preparation used the immunoSEQ multiplex PCR assay. What TCRdb holds here is the immuneACCESS table cut down to in-frame rearrangements. Part of the clones is not present; checked against another copy, under half of the missing clones reflect an unresolved V gene, and the others are unexplained. The sample yields around 330,000 clones; 88% were counted once. Of the sample, approximately 4% falls within the top ten clones. Sequencing used peripheral blood. Receptors originate from a woman aged 50 to 60 with active or convalescent COVID-19.

This chain uses TRBV7-2 with TRBJ2-2; D perhaps matches TRBD1 (7 bases). The V gene lost 5 bases and the J gene lost 3 bases, with 16 bases spanning the gap. Germline V gene data show CDR1 as SGHTA and CDR2 as FQGNSA. CDR3 length: 16 amino acids. In DNA form, the CDR3 reads TGTGCCAGCAGCCCAGGAGGGGGCGTGCACACCGGGGAGCTGTTTTTT. Encoded protein: CASSPGGGVHTGELFF.

V and J are TRBV12-3 or TRBV12-4 and TRBJ1-3; D uncertain. The length of the CDR3 is 13 residues. V lost 6 bases, J lost 0 bases, and 6 bases lay in between. The DNA of the CDR3 is TGTGCCAGCAGACAGAGCTCTGGAAACACCATATATTTT. Its translation is CASRQSSGNTIYF.

The genes are TRBV10-3 and TRBJ2-5; D perhaps matches TRBD2 (7 bases). There are 14 residues in the CDR3. Deletions cut 2 bases from V and 3 bases from J, with 10 bases between. From germline, CDR1 is ENHRY and CDR2 SYGVKD. In nucleotides, the CDR3 is TGTGCCATCAGTGAGGCGGGGGCTAAAGAGACCCAGTACTTC. This sequence encodes CAISEAGAKETQYF.

This clone was seen just once. The genes are TRBV10-3 and TRBJ1-1; no clear D. Germline loops: CDR1 ENHRY, CDR2 SYGVKD. Trimming stripped 6 bases from V and 1 base from J, with 9 bases between. CDR3 length equals 13 residues. CDR3 nucleotides: TGTGCCATCAGCCTGACGGGGAACACTGAAGCTTTCTTT. It translates to CAISLTGNTEAFF.

The CDR3 sequence: CSVATTDIYEQYF. Written as DNA, the CDR3 is TGCAGCGTTGCCACGACAGATATCTACGAGCAGTACTTC. This sequence joins TRBV29-1 and TRBJ2-7; D may be TRBD1 (5 bases). The CDR3 runs to 13 residues. CDR1 and CDR2 (germline): SQVTM, ANQGSEA. Trimming pared 4 bases from V and 3 bases from J, leaving 13 bases between.

This chain uses TRBV6-5 with TRBJ1-5; 7 bases fit TRBD1. Germline CDR1 MNHEY, CDR2 SVGAGI. The CDR3 is 15 amino acids. J was trimmed by 5 bases and V by 6 bases; bases with no gene match: 10. CDR3 DNA: TGTGCCAGCAGACTCACAGGGGTCGGGGATCAGCCCCAGCATTTT. Its translation: CASRLTGVGDQPQHF.

This chain connects TRBV28 to TRBJ2-1; 9 nucleotides match TRBD2. CDR1 is MDHEN, CDR2 SYDVKM, per germline. The length of the CDR3 is 13 residues. The J segment lost 11 bases and the V segment lost 2 bases, leaving 4 bases of the junction unmatched. The CDR3 DNA reads TGTGCCAGCAGTTTAGGCGGGAGGGTCCAGCAGTTCTTC. This gives the protein CASSLGGRVQQFF.

The chain uses TRBV4-1 and TRBJ1-6; 7 positions agree with TRBD1. From germline, CDR1 is MGHRA and CDR2 YSYEKL. Germline trimming cut 1 base from V and 12 bases from J; bases unmatched to any gene: 9. This CDR3 comprises 15 residues. Written as DNA, the CDR3 is TGCGCCAGCAGCCAAGGTCGAACCGACAGGGAACCCCTCCACTTT. It specifies CASSQGRTDREPLHF.

The chain uses TRBV11-1 and TRBJ1-1, with D possibly TRBD1 on 5 matching bases. This CDR3 contains 11 residues. Trimming took off 5 bases at V and 11 bases at J, with 12 bases between the two ends. The germline CDR1 and CDR2 sequences are SGHAT and FQDESV (reference sequence). CDR3 nucleotide sequence: TGTGCCAGCAGCGACAGACTGCGCGCTTTCTTT. Its translation: CASSDRLRAFF.

The J gene is TRBJ2-3, the V gene TRBV7-9; 8 bases are shared with TRBD1. The CDR3 contains 17 residues. Trimming took 2 bases from V and 5 from J; bases not matched to a gene: 12. Germline V lookup: CDR1 SEHNR, CDR2 FQNEAQ (reference sequence). The DNA of the CDR3 is TGTGCCAGCAGCTTAACGTGGACAGGGAGGACTGAAGATACGCAGTATTTT. It translates to CASSLTWTGRTEDTQYF.

This sequence joins TRBV6-1 and TRBJ2-3; D is ambiguous. The CDR3 has 14 amino acids. Trimming cost V 1 base and J 2 bases, with 7 bases left between them. The germline V gene encodes CDR1 MNHNS and CDR2 SASEGT. CDR3 sequence: CASSEGPNTDTQYF. In DNA form, the CDR3 reads TGTGCCAGCAGTGAAGGGCCGAACACAGATACGCAGTATTTT.

The chain joins TRBV16 to TRBJ2-5; D is unclear. CDR3 length: 13 amino acids. Looked up from germline, CDR1 is KGHSY and CDR2 is FQNENV. The V end was cut by 1 base, the J end by 5 bases, with 8 bases between. CDR3 protein: CASSQFRIETQYF. The CDR3 nucleotides read TGTGCCAGCAGCCAATTCAGGATTGAGACCCAGTACTTC.

The chain is built from TRBV6-5 and TRBJ1-5; maybe TRBD1 (5 bases). V dropped 8 bases and J dropped 0 bases, with 11 bases sitting between them. Germline values: CDR1 MNHEY, CDR2 SVGAGI. There are 14 residues in the CDR3. This CDR3 is CASRRDLSNQPQHF. The CDR3 DNA sequence: TGTGCCAGCCGCAGGGATCTTAGCAATCAGCCCCAGCATTTT.

The genes are TRBV3-1 (or the pseudogene TRBV3-2) and TRBJ2-1; 7 bases line up with TRBD1. The CDR3 covers 17 residues. V was pared by 2 bases and J by 0 bases, with 7 bases of the junction left unmatched. From germline, CDR1 is LGHDT and CDR2 YNNKEL (reference sequence). CDR3 bases: TGTGCCAGCAGCCAAAAGTCGAGGGGGCCCTCCTACAATGAGCAGTTCTTC. Translation gives CASSQKSRGPSYNEQFF.

The chain carries TRBV2 and TRBJ2-3, with no clear D. This CDR3 is built from 16 residues. V lost 2 bases, J lost 0 bases, and 12 bases lay in between. CDR1 and CDR2 (germline): SNHLY, FYNNEI. The CDR3 DNA reads as TGTGCCAGCAGTGAACGGCGGTCACCTAGCACAGATACGCAGTATTTT. It is translated as CASSERRSPSTDTQYF. Full variable domain (remainder filled in from reference TRBV2 and TRBJ2-3): EPEVTQTPSHQVTQMGQEVILRCVPISNHLYFYWYRQILGQKVEFLVSFYNNEISEKSEIFDDQFSVERPDGSNFTLKIRSTKLEDSAMYFCASSERRSPSTDTQYFGPGTRLTVL.

V and J are TRBV7-8 and TRBJ1-4; D is undetermined. Germline V CDR1 and CDR2: SGHVS, FQNEAQ. V was clipped by 5 bases and J by 7 bases, with 17 bases between them. The CDR3 runs 15 residues. The DNA of the CDR3 is TGTGCCAGCAGCCGAGGCCCGAGTTCAGGTGAAAAACTGTTTTTT. The encoded protein is CASSRGPSSGEKLFF.

The chain is built from TRBV19 and TRBJ2-3, with 10 bases fitting TRBD2. The CDR3 runs to 14 residues. In germline, CDR1 is LNHDA, CDR2 SQIVND (reference sequence). J lost 4 bases, V lost 2 bases, and 0 bases had no gene match. The CDR3 DNA sequence: TGTGCCAGTAGTATAAGCGGGGGGGCAGATACGCAGTATTTT. It specifies CASSISGGADTQYF.

The V gene is TRBV28, the J gene TRBJ2-7; D is perhaps TRBD1 (6 bases). CDR1 is MDHEN, CDR2 SYDVKM, per germline. The CDR3 has 13 residues. Between the trimmed V and J ends, which lost 3 bases and 4 bases, there was a span of 10 bases. The DNA for the CDR3 is TGTGCCAGCAGTTTGCTGACAGGTTACGAGCAGTACTTC. Translation gives CASSLLTGYEQYF.

This clone was seen a single time. The J gene is TRBJ1-3, the V gene TRBV5-5, with 7 positions matching TRBD1. This CDR3 comprises 15 residues. Germline V CDR1 and CDR2: SGHKS, YYEKEE (reference sequence). The trim removed 2 bases at V and 2 bases at J, leaving 4 bases unmatched. In DNA, the CDR3 is TGTGCCAGCAGCTTAGCGCAGGGGGCTGGAAACACCATATATTTT. Its protein product is CASSLAQGAGNTIYF.

The J gene is TRBJ2-7, the V gene TRBV6-2 or TRBV6-3, with D hard to call. V dropped 3 bases and J dropped 1 base, with 10 bases sitting between them. CDR3 size: 14 residues. Germline CDR1 MNHEY, CDR2 SVGEGT. The CDR3 DNA follows: TGTGCCAGCAGTTATACCCTAGATTCCTACGAGCAGTACTTC. Encoded protein: CASSYTLDSYEQYF.

The chain has TRBV6-5 and TRBJ1-1; possibly TRBD1 for D (5 bases). The germline CDR1 and CDR2 sequences are MNHEY and SVGAGI. This CDR3 is built from 15 residues. The V end was cut by 0 bases, the J end by 6 bases, with 14 bases between. In nucleotides, the CDR3 is TGTGCCAGCAGTTACTCGATCAGGTGGGGGGCTGAAGCTTTCTTT. Its translation is CASSYSIRWGAEAFF.

The chain is built from TRBV6-2 or TRBV6-3 and TRBJ1-5; TRBD1 might be the D (6 bases). Germline-derived CDR1 and CDR2 are MNHEY and SVGEGT. Between the trimmed V and J ends, which lost 2 bases and 5 bases, there was a span of 19 bases. This CDR3 comprises 17 residues. CDR3 sequence reads: CASSYVLFGGADQPQHF. The DNA of the CDR3 is TGTGCCAGCAGTTACGTACTTTTTGGGGGCGCGGATCAGCCCCAGCATTTT.

The chain has TRBV11-2 and TRBJ1-2; D is possibly TRBD1 (6 bases). From germline, CDR1 is SGHAT and CDR2 FQNNGV. The V end was cut by 5 bases, the J end by 4 bases, with 14 bases between. The CDR3 is 14 amino acids. CDR3 loop: CASSLPDRRYGYTF. For the CDR3, the DNA is TGTGCCAGCAGCCTACCCGACAGGCGCTATGGCTACACCTTC.

This clone was seen a single time. This sequence joins TRBV28 and TRBJ2-7; D may be TRBD1 (5 bases). With 5 bases removed from V and 0 bases from J, the gap between germline ends came to 5 bases. This CDR3 comprises 12 residues. Per germline, CDR1 MDHEN and CDR2 SYDVKM. The CDR3 here is CASSTGSYEQYF. Here the CDR3 DNA reads TGTGCCAGCAGTACAGGCTCCTACGAGCAGTACTTC.

This rearrangement joins TRBV15 to TRBJ2-5; TRBD1 matches at 8 bases. Germline CDR1 is LNHNV and CDR2 is YYDKDF (reference sequence). This CDR3 is built from 13 residues. Unmatched junction bases numbered 0, after V lost 3 bases and J lost 3 bases. The CDR3 DNA reads TGTGCCACCAGCAGGGACAGGGAAGAGACCCAGTACTTC. It encodes CATSRDREETQYF.

V and J are TRBV5-1 and TRBJ2-1, with D unclear. Germline V gene lookup returns CDR1 SGHRS and CDR2 YFSETQ. Trimming removed 0 bases from V and 0 bases from J, with 10 bases in between. The CDR3 contains 16 residues. CDR3 protein: CASSLALVSSYNEQFF. The CDR3 DNA sequence: TGCGCCAGCAGCTTGGCCTTGGTGAGCTCCTACAATGAGCAGTTCTTC.

The J gene is TRBJ2-7, the V gene TRBV21-1; the listed D gene, TRBD1, was not tested against the DNA. TRBV21-1 is recorded as a pseudogene. The CDR3 is 16 residues long. The CDR3 DNA is TGTGCCAGCAGCAAAAGGTCCTCACAGCCGAGCTACGAGCAGTACTTC. This translates into CASSKRSSQPSYEQYF.